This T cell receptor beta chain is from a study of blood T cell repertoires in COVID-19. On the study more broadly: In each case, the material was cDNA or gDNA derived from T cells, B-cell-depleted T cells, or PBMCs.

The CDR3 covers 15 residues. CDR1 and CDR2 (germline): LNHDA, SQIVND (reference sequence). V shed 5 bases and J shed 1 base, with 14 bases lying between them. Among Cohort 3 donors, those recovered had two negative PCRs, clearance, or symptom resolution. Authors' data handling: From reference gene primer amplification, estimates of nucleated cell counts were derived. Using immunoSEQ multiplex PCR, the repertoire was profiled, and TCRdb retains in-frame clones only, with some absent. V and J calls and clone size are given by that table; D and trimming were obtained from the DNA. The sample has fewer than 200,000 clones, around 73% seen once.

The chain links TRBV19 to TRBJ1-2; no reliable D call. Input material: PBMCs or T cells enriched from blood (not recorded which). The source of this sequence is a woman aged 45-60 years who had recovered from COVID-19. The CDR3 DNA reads TGTGCCAGTAGTCTAATAGGAGGGAATAACTATGGCTACACCTTC. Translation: CASSLIGGNNYGYTF. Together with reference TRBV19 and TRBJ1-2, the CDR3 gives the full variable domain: DGGITQSPKYLFRKEGQNVTLSCEQNLNHDAMYWYRQDPGQGLRLIYYSQIVNDFQKGDIAEGYSVSREKKESFPLTVTSAQKNPTAFYLCASSLIGGNNYGYTFGSGTRLTVV.